One and the same sample provided the 26 T cell receptor beta chains below, sequenced in a study of T cell responses to AZD1222 COVID-19 vaccine. The table came from immunoSEQ multiplex PCR; TCRdb's copy has only in-frame clones and leaves some out. The sample holds approximately 130,000 clones; approximately 80% are singletons and the top ten take roughly a quarter. The starting material was peripheral blood, obtained 28 days after the second AZD1222 dose. The receptors come from an adult who received the AZD1222 COVID-19 vaccine.

The J gene is TRBJ1-4, the V gene TRBV7-9; D is ambiguous. The CDR3 extends over 11 amino acids. CDR1 and CDR2 (germline): SEHNR, FQNEAQ (reference sequence). The germline V and J ends were trimmed by 8 bases and 5 bases, with 6 bases remaining between them. CDR3 coding DNA: TGTGCCAGCGGCCTCAATGAAAAACTGTTTTTT. Amino acid sequence: CASGLNEKLFF.

This chain joins TRBV6-2 or TRBV6-3 and TRBJ2-1; weak D call: TRBD2 (6 bases). This CDR3 comprises 16 residues. Trimming pared 4 bases from V and 0 bases from J, leaving 13 bases between. Germline lookup yields CDR1 MNHEY and CDR2 SVGEGT. The CDR3, as DNA: TGTGCCAGCAGTTCAGAGCGGGTCAGCTCCTACAATGAGCAGTTCTTC. It is translated as CASSSERVSSYNEQFF.

On this clone: At one of its ends the junction is not consistent with the germline gene, which may arise from a read error. V usage is TRBV7-2 and J usage is TRBJ1-1; TRBD1 agrees at 9 bases. CDR1 is SGHTA, CDR2 FQGNSA, per germline. The CDR3 length is 15 residues. The chain's CDR3 is CASSLAGGGTGKTLF. CDR3 nucleotides: TGTGCCAGCAGCTTAGCGGGGGGCGGGACAGGGAAGACGCTCTTT.

V is TRBV5-5 and J is TRBJ1-3; perhaps TRBD1 as D (6 bases). Germline CDR1 and CDR2: SGHKS and YYEKEE (reference sequence). The V and J ends lost 0 bases and 4 bases respectively, with 8 bases between them. The CDR3 loop spans 14 amino acids. CDR3 region: CASSLGGPGNTIYF. CDR3 DNA sequence: TGTGCCAGCAGCTTGGGGGGGCCCGGAAACACCATATATTTT.

The rearrangement uses TRBV19 and TRBJ1-4; no clear D gene. The CDR3 runs to 15 residues. V lost 3 bases and J 8 bases, leaving 16 bases between the germline ends. Germline CDR1 reads LNHDA; CDR2 reads SQIVND (reference sequence). The CDR3 is CASSILTSDEEKLFF. CDR3 DNA: TGTGCCAGTAGTATCCTGACAAGCGATGAGGAAAAACTGTTTTTT.

The rearrangement uses TRBV28 and TRBJ1-2, with unresolved D. This CDR3 is built from 11 residues. V was shortened by 9 bases and J by 2 bases, with 7 bases between the two germline ends. Looked up from germline, CDR1 is MDHEN and CDR2 is SYDVKM. CDR3 in amino acids: CASSGNYGYTF. In nucleotides, the CDR3 is TGTGCCAGTTCAGGAAACTATGGCTACACCTTC.

The genes are TRBV11-2 and TRBJ2-5; 11 bases align to TRBD2. J was trimmed by 7 bases and V by 5 bases; bases with no gene match: 9. This CDR3 has 15 amino acids. Germline V gene lookup returns CDR1 SGHAT and CDR2 FQNNGV. The CDR3 sequence is CASSPRTSGSATQYF. CDR3 nucleotide sequence: TGTGCCAGCAGCCCCCGGACTAGCGGGTCCGCGACCCAGTACTTC.

V usage is TRBV3-1 (or the pseudogene TRBV3-2) and J usage is TRBJ1-1; 7 bases map to TRBD1. Germline lookup yields CDR1 LGHDT and CDR2 YNNKEL (reference sequence). The length of the CDR3 is 14 residues. The ends lost 2 bases at V and 1 base at J; junction bases unmatched: 1. Written as DNA, the CDR3 is TGTGCCAGCAGCCAACAGGGGGGGAACACTGAAGCTTTCTTT. It translates to CASSQQGGNTEAFF.

This clone was recorded a few times. The V and J genes are TRBV27 and TRBJ1-1; no reliable D call. CDR1 is MNHEY and CDR2 is SMNVEV in the germline V gene (reference sequence). CDR3 length: 13 residues. V lost 1 base to trimming and J lost 1 base, with 4 bases between them. The CDR3 loop is CASSLFWNTEAFF. The CDR3 region has the DNA TGTGCCAGCAGTTTATTTTGGAACACTGAAGCTTTCTTT.

CDR3: CASSFSSYGYTF. The CDR3 DNA follows: TGTGCCAGCAGCTTTTCCTCGTATGGCTACACCTTC. The genes are TRBV7-9 and TRBJ1-2; D is unresolved. Between the trimmed V and J ends, which lost 3 bases and 5 bases, there was a span of 7 bases. CDR1 and CDR2 from the germline V gene are SEHNR and FQNEAQ (reference sequence). The CDR3 totals 12 residues.

The chain employs TRBV10-3 and TRBJ2-7, with TRBD1 matching 8 bases. This CDR3 is built from 12 residues. V lost 8 bases and J lost 5; bases outside the gene matches: 5. The germline V gene encodes CDR1 ENHRY and CDR2 SYGVKD. This CDR3 reads CAIDQGANEQYF. The CDR3 nucleotides are TGTGCCATCGACCAGGGGGCCAACGAGCAGTACTTC.

J is TRBJ1-5 and V is TRBV3-1 (or the pseudogene TRBV3-2); D gene ambiguous. Germline V gene data show CDR1 as LGHDT and CDR2 as YNNKEL (reference sequence). The CDR3 contains 15 residues. The V end was cut by 3 bases, the J end by 1 base, with 10 bases between. CDR3 protein: CASSHGVVSNQPQHF. The CDR3 DNA follows: TGTGCCAGCAGCCATGGGGTTGTGAGCAATCAGCCCCAGCATTTT.

This clone was counted a single time. This chain uses TRBV12-3 or TRBV12-4 with TRBJ2-7; no clear D gene. Trimming removed 3 bases at V and 5 bases at J, with 8 bases between. The CDR3 runs 12 residues. In DNA form, the CDR3 reads TGTGCCAGCAGTTTGAGTGCGGACGAGCAGTACTTC. This codes for CASSLSADEQYF.

In regard to this clone: The same CDR3 arises from other DNA sequences in this sample as well. V and J are TRBV10-1 and TRBJ2-3; maybe TRBD1 (6 bases). The V and J ends lost 3 bases and 0 bases respectively, with 10 bases between them. CDR3 length equals 15 residues. Germline V gives CDR1 WNHNN, CDR2 SYGVQD (reference sequence). The CDR3: CASSDWQGSTDTQYF. CDR3 DNA sequence: TGCGCCAGCAGTGACTGGCAGGGGAGCACAGATACGCAGTATTTT.

CDR3 sequence reads: CASSPQRGKGGVETQYF. DNA of the CDR3: TGTGCCAGCAGCCCCCAGCGGGGGAAGGGGGGAGTGGAGACCCAGTACTTC. V is TRBV14 and J is TRBJ2-5, with 8 bases identical to TRBD2. With 4 bases clipped from V and 5 bases from J, the junction kept 15 bases outside the gene matches. The CDR3 is made up of 17 amino acids. Germline lookup yields CDR1 SGHDN and CDR2 FVKESK.

The rearrangement joins TRBV7-8 to TRBJ2-5; 10 nucleotides agree with TRBD2. The CDR3 has 15 amino acids. The ends lost 3 bases at V and 7 bases at J; junction bases unmatched: 8. Germline assignment: CDR1 SGHVS and CDR2 FQNEAQ. The chain's CDR3 is CASSFPSGGSGTQYF. The DNA of the CDR3 is TGTGCCAGCAGCTTCCCTAGCGGGGGCTCGGGGACCCAGTACTTC.

The V and J genes are TRBV5-4 and TRBJ1-2; D not certain. CDR3 size: 16 residues. Germline-derived CDR1 and CDR2 are SGHNT and YYREEE (reference sequence). The V end lost 3 bases, the J end lost 10 bases, and 25 bases lay between the germline ends. The CDR3 spells CASSWAGLSTLQAYTF. CDR3 nucleotides: TGTGCCAGCAGCTGGGCGGGCCTGTCGACACTCCAAGCCTACACCTTC. Complete variable domain (other parts from reference TRBV5-4 and TRBJ1-2): ETGVTQSPTHLIKTRGQQVTLRCSSQSGHNTVSWYQQALGQGPQFIFQYYREEENGRGNFPPRFSGLQFPNYSSELNVNALELDDSALYLCASSWAGLSTLQAYTFGSGTRLTVV.

This chain links TRBV6-5 with TRBJ2-7; D perhaps matches TRBD1 (5 bases). From germline, CDR1 is MNHEY and CDR2 SVGAGI. The V end lost 0 bases, the J end lost 3 bases, and 9 bases lay between the germline ends. This CDR3 comprises 14 residues. DNA of the CDR3: TGTGCCAGCAGTTACTCGTGGCAGGGCTACGAGCAGTACTTC. Its translation: CASSYSWQGYEQYF.

CDR3 residues: CASSLGLGRANEQFF. The DNA for the CDR3 is TGTGCCAGCAGCTTAGGTTTGGGACGCGCAAATGAGCAGTTCTTC. V gene TRBV7-6 combines with J gene TRBJ2-1; D might be TRBD1 or TRBD2, each matching 5 bases. The CDR3 extends over 15 amino acids. V was pared by 1 base and J by 7 bases, with 14 bases between. CDR1 and CDR2 (germline): SGHVS, FNYEAQ.

J is TRBJ1-5 and V is TRBV27; the match to TRBD1 covers 10 bases. Germline V gene data show CDR1 as MNHEY and CDR2 as SMNVEV (reference sequence). The V and J ends lost 2 bases and 6 bases, in that order; junction bases with no gene match: 4. This CDR3 has 15 amino acids. Here the CDR3 reads CASSLGQGVGQPQHF. The CDR3 DNA sequence: TGTGCCAGCAGTTTAGGACAGGGGGTGGGTCAGCCCCAGCATTTT.

The sample holds one count of this clone. This chain joins TRBV18 and TRBJ2-7; D is undetermined. The V gene's germline CDR1 is KGHSH and CDR2 LQKENI. V lost 2 bases and J 7 bases, leaving 18 bases between the germline ends. The CDR3 covers 15 residues. In nucleotides, the CDR3 is TGTGCCAGCTCACCAGGACGAGAGTCCTCGAGGGAGCAGTACTTC. This encodes CASSPGRESSREQYF.

This clone was seen a single time. The gene calls are TRBV6-2 or TRBV6-3 and TRBJ2-7; D perhaps matches TRBD2 (7 bases). This CDR3 comprises 17 residues. Germline CDR1 and CDR2: MNHEY and SVGEGT. V was clipped by 2 bases and J by 2 bases, with 19 bases between them. CDR3 protein: CASSYELGGLSAYEQYF. Here the CDR3 DNA reads TGTGCCAGCAGTTACGAGTTGGGGGGGCTCTCCGCCTACGAGCAGTACTTC.

This chain links TRBV19 with TRBJ1-4, with D possibly TRBD1 on 6 matching bases. Trimming took 6 bases from V and 8 from J, leaving 13 bases between them. Germline CDR1 and CDR2: LNHDA and SQIVND (reference sequence). The CDR3 sequence is 13 residues long. DNA of the CDR3: TGTGCCAGTAGGGACTTCAGGGGCGAAAAACTGTTTTTT. Residues: CASRDFRGEKLFF. The variable domain in full, completed from reference TRBV19 and TRBJ1-4, reads DGGITQSPKYLFRKEGQNVTLSCEQNLNHDAMYWYRQDPGQGLRLIYYSQIVNDFQKGDIAEGYSVSREKKESFPLTVTSAQKNPTAFYLCASRDFRGEKLFFGSGTQLSVL.

J is TRBJ2-5 and V is TRBV7-2, with 7 bases fitting TRBD2. CDR3 length: 13 amino acids. Trimming removed 5 bases from V and 5 bases from J; junction bases left unmatched: 5. Germline lookup yields CDR1 SGHTA and CDR2 FQGNSA. CDR3 protein: CASSIGTKETQYF. CDR3 nucleotide sequence: TGTGCCAGCAGCATCGGGACTAAGGAGACCCAGTACTTC.

This clone has ten or more counts. The chain is built from TRBV2 and TRBJ2-1; TRBD2 matches at 13 bases. Germline assignment: CDR1 SNHLY and CDR2 FYNNEI. The CDR3 runs to 17 residues. V was pared by 6 bases and J by 1 base, with 6 bases of the junction left unmatched. The chain's CDR3 is CASRTSGGAPSYNEQFF. In nucleotides, the CDR3 is TGTGCCAGCAGAACTAGCGGGGGGGCCCCGTCCTACAATGAGCAGTTCTTC.

This chain joins TRBV10-2 and TRBJ1-3; a weak D match, TRBD1 (5 bases). The ends were cut back, 5 bases at V and 1 base at J, with 18 bases in the middle. The CDR3 is 17 residues long. Germline V gene lookup returns CDR1 WSHSY and CDR2 SAAADI. DNA for the CDR3: TGCGCCAGCAGTCCGAACCAACCGGGGCGATCTGGAAACACCATATATTTT. This codes for CASSPNQPGRSGNTIYF.